This passage covers 25 T cell receptor beta chains from one sample sequenced in a study of blood T cell repertoires in COVID-19. Assay: immunoSEQ multiplex PCR; the TCRdb copy retains only in-frame clones and omits some. Of about 400,000 clones listed, roughly 87% were seen once; the top ten hold approximately 3.1%. Sequenced input: PBMCs or T cells enriched from blood (not recorded which). These receptors originate from a woman aged 25 to 39 who had recovered from COVID-19.

The chain has TRBV9 and TRBJ1-4; the match to TRBD1 covers 10 bases. This CDR3 is built from 14 residues. The V gene's germline CDR1 is SGDLS and CDR2 YYNGEE. V lost 7 bases, J lost 6 bases, and 6 bases stayed unmatched. This CDR3 is CASGLGTGDEKLFF. CDR3 coding DNA: TGTGCCAGCGGCCTAGGGACAGGGGATGAAAAACTGTTTTTT.

The J gene is TRBJ1-3, the V gene TRBV28; D might be TRBD1 (6 bases). This CDR3 region has 13 residues. V gave up 5 bases and J gave up 1 base, with 6 bases separating them. Germline V lookup: CDR1 MDHEN, CDR2 SYDVKM. CDR3 sequence (DNA): TGTGCCAGCAGTACAGGGTCTGGAAACACCATATATTTT. Encoded protein: CASSTGSGNTIYF.

The genes are TRBV10-3 and TRBJ2-3, with 14 bases identical to TRBD2. V lost 3 bases to trimming and J lost 6 bases; unmatched junction nucleotides: 2. Per germline, CDR1 ENHRY and CDR2 SYGVKD. The CDR3 sequence is 15 residues long. CDR3 sequence (DNA): TGTGCCATCAGTGATAGGACTAGCGGGGGGGATACGCAGTATTTT. Amino acids: CAISDRTSGGDTQYF.

This clone came up a few times. The CDR3 region has the DNA TGTGCCAGCAGCCGCGATACGCTATCTAACTATGGCTACACCTTC. The encoded protein is CASSRDTLSNYGYTF. The chain joins TRBV3-1 (or the pseudogene TRBV3-2) to TRBJ1-2; D is undetermined. From germline, CDR1 is LGHDT and CDR2 YNNKEL (reference sequence). Between the trimmed V and J ends, which lost 4 bases and 0 bases, there was a span of 12 bases. The CDR3 totals 15 residues.

The V call is TRBV5-4, the J call TRBJ1-5; 7 bases map to TRBD1. Germline V gene lookup returns CDR1 SGHNT and CDR2 YYREEE (reference sequence). The CDR3 length is 15 residues. V was clipped by 2 bases and J by 7 bases; unmatched bases: 9. In nucleotides, the CDR3 is TGTGCCAGCAGCTTTACAGGGGAGCCAGGACAGCCCCAGCATTTT. Translation: CASSFTGEPGQPQHF.

The genes are TRBV28 and TRBJ2-7; the match to TRBD1 covers 9 bases. CDR1 and CDR2 from the germline V gene are MDHEN and SYDVKM. The CDR3 totals 14 residues. After removal of 7 bases from V and 5 bases from J, the junction contained 9 bases not matched to a gene. This CDR3 is CASNPGTGLDEQYF. CDR3 bases: TGTGCCAGCAACCCGGGGACAGGGCTGGACGAGCAGTACTTC.

This chain connects TRBV24-1 to TRBJ2-3; a weak D match, TRBD1 (5 bases). The CDR3 is made up of 17 amino acids. Trimming took 4 bases from V and 2 from J, leaving 18 bases between them. Germline values: CDR1 KGHDR, CDR2 SFDVKD. DNA of the CDR3: TGTGCCACCAGTGACCGCCGGACAAGGGGAAACACAGATACGCAGTATTTT. This sequence encodes CATSDRRTRGNTDTQYF.

The chain recombines TRBV10-1 with TRBJ2-3; TRBD1 is a possible D gene (5 bases). CDR3 length equals 15 residues. CDR1 is WNHNN and CDR2 is SYGVQD in the germline V gene (reference sequence). Trimming stripped 6 bases from V and 2 bases from J, with 15 bases between. The CDR3 coding sequence is TGCGCCAGCAGCCAGCTTAGGGGTGCCACAGATACGCAGTATTTT. It encodes CASSQLRGATDTQYF.

This chain connects TRBV27 to TRBJ2-7; the D gene is possibly TRBD1 (5 bases). The CDR3 runs to 15 residues. Germline loops: CDR1 MNHEY, CDR2 SMNVEV (reference sequence). V was pared by 6 bases and J by 5 bases, with 20 bases between. For the CDR3, the DNA is TGTGCCAGCAGGCTGGGGCAGGCGGCTGTCAACGAGCAGTACTTC. Translating gives CASRLGQAAVNEQYF.

This clone came up once. V gene TRBV13 combines with J gene TRBJ1-1, with TRBD1 matching over 10 bases. CDR3 length: 17 amino acids. CDR1 is PRHDT and CDR2 is FYEKMQ in the germline V gene (reference sequence). V shed 0 bases and J 2 bases; nucleotides not matched to a gene: 6. The CDR3 sequence is CASSLGLGQGLNTEAFF. The CDR3, as DNA: TGTGCCAGCAGCTTAGGCCTGGGACAGGGGTTAAACACTGAAGCTTTCTTT. Full variable domain (remainder filled in from reference TRBV13 and TRBJ1-1): AAGVIQSPRHLIKEKRETATLKCYPIPRHDTVYWYQQGPGQDPQFLISFYEKMQSDKGSIPDRFSAQQFSDYHSELNMSSLELGDSALYFCASSLGLGQGLNTEAFFGQGTRLTVV.

The chain has TRBV21-1 and TRBJ1-1. TRBV21-1 is marked as a pseudogene. There are 14 residues in the CDR3. The CDR3 bases are TGTGCCAGCAGCAAAGGGCGGGCCAACACTGAAGCTTTCTTT. This sequence encodes CASSKGRANTEAFF.

J is TRBJ1-1 and V is TRBV28, with D possibly TRBD1 on 5 matching bases. The CDR3 totals 13 residues. V lost 3 bases to trimming and J lost 4 bases, with 9 bases between them. The germline V gene encodes CDR1 MDHEN and CDR2 SYDVKM. The CDR3 sequence: CASSFNTGTEAFF. The CDR3 coding sequence is TGTGCCAGCAGTTTTAATACAGGCACTGAAGCTTTCTTT.

The V and J genes are TRBV10-3 and TRBJ2-5; 9 bases line up with TRBD2. V dropped 2 bases and J dropped 1; count of bases not matched to a gene: 8. Germline V lookup: CDR1 ENHRY, CDR2 SYGVKD. The CDR3 spans 17 residues. CDR3 residues: CAISEGASGVSQETQYF. The CDR3 DNA reads TGTGCCATCAGTGAGGGGGCTAGCGGGGTCTCCCAAGAGACCCAGTACTTC.

Here the CDR3 DNA reads TGCGCCAGCAGCCCCCCAGGGGTTCCAGATACGCAGTATTTT. Amino acids: CASSPPGVPDTQYF. This chain uses TRBV4-1 with TRBJ2-3; TRBD1 might be the D (6 bases). The CDR3 consists of 14 residues. With 4 bases removed from V and 4 bases from J, the gap between germline ends came to 12 bases. Per germline, CDR1 MGHRA and CDR2 YSYEKL.

The gene calls are TRBV12-3 or TRBV12-4 and TRBJ1-2, with a tentative D call TRBD1 (5 bases). Trimming removed 10 bases at V and 5 bases at J, with 14 bases between. This CDR3 spans 12 amino acids. This CDR3 is CATRPGGYGYTF. Written as DNA, the CDR3 is TGTGCCACCCGCCCGGGGGGGTATGGCTACACCTTC.

The chain uses TRBV2 and TRBJ2-3; 8 bases match TRBD2. The CDR3 spans 13 residues. Germline V gene lookup returns CDR1 SNHLY and CDR2 FYNNEI. With 8 bases clipped from V and 6 bases from J, the junction kept 7 bases outside the gene matches. CDR3 residues: CASSKRERDTQYF. The CDR3 DNA reads TGTGCCAGCTCTAAGCGGGAGAGGGATACGCAGTATTTT.

Notes on this clone: This sample also contains other DNA sequences that code for the same CDR3. The chain uses TRBV3-1 (or the pseudogene TRBV3-2) and TRBJ1-5, with TRBD1 as a possible D gene (6 bases). Trimming removed 3 bases from V and 5 bases from J, with 8 bases in between. This CDR3 has 13 residues. Germline CDR1 LGHDT, CDR2 YNNKEL (reference sequence). CDR3 amino acids: CASSQTGDQPQHF. CDR3 bases: TGTGCCAGCAGCCAGACAGGCGATCAGCCCCAGCATTTT.

This sequence joins TRBV5-1 and TRBJ2-1; 8 bases map to TRBD2. Germline V gives CDR1 SGHRS, CDR2 YFSETQ. V shed 4 bases and J 5 bases; nucleotides not matched to a gene: 5. This CDR3 has 14 amino acids. CDR3 DNA: TGCGCCAGCAGCATCAGACTAGCGCACAATGAGCAGTTCTTC. It specifies CASSIRLAHNEQFF. The complete variable domain, with remaining parts taken from reference TRBV5-1 and TRBJ2-1, reads KAGVTQTPRYLIKTRGQQVTLSCSPISGHRSVSWYQQTPGQGLQFLFEYFSETQRNKGNFPGRFSGRQFSNSRSEMNVSTLELGDSALYLCASSIRLAHNEQFFGPGTRLTVL.

In regard to this clone: The same CDR3 also results from other DNA sequences found in this sample. This chain joins TRBV9 and TRBJ1-5; D not certain. This CDR3 contains 13 residues. Trimming took 0 bases from V and 7 from J, leaving 8 bases between them. Germline lookup yields CDR1 SGDLS and CDR2 YYNGEE. Written as DNA, the CDR3 is TGTGCCAGCAGCGTAGTCCCCGGGCAGCCCCAGCATTTT. It specifies CASSVVPGQPQHF.

The chain combines TRBV3-1 (or the pseudogene TRBV3-2) with TRBJ1-2; no firm D call. The CDR3 runs to 14 residues. The germline V and J ends were trimmed by 2 bases and 3 bases, with 10 bases remaining between them. Germline CDR1 is LGHDT and CDR2 is YNNKEL (reference sequence). The CDR3, as DNA: TGTGCCAGCAGCCAAAGCCGAGATGACTATGGCTACACCTTC. Protein sequence: CASSQSRDDYGYTF.

In DNA form, the CDR3 reads TGCAGCGTTCAGGGACTAGCGGGGTTCTACAATGAGCAGTTCTTC. Translation: CSVQGLAGFYNEQFF. J is TRBJ2-1 and V is TRBV29-1; 13 bases agree with TRBD2. The CDR3 has 15 residues. Germline V lookup: CDR1 SQVTM, CDR2 ANQGSEA. Trimming took 5 bases from V and 3 from J; bases not matched to a gene: 4.

The chain combines TRBV5-6 with TRBJ2-7, with D maybe TRBD1 (5 bases). CDR3 length equals 14 residues. Germline V lookup: CDR1 SGHDT, CDR2 YYEEEE. V gave up 0 bases and J gave up 4 bases, with 11 bases separating them. The CDR3 DNA reads TGTGCCAGCAGCTTGGGTGGGGCTGGTTACGAGCAGTACTTC. The encoded protein is CASSLGGAGYEQYF.

The chain combines TRBV29-1 with TRBJ1-2; tentatively, D is TRBD1 (5 bases). The V end was cut by 1 base, the J end by 3 bases, with 9 bases between. This CDR3 has 13 residues. The germline V gene encodes CDR1 SQVTM and CDR2 ANQGSEA. The CDR3 bases are TGCAGCGTTGAAGGGGACTTGCACTATGGCTACACCTTC. Protein sequence: CSVEGDLHYGYTF.

This clone was recorded a few times. The CDR3 reads CASGTGVPEAFF. The CDR3 coding sequence is TGTGCCAGCGGGACAGGGGTTCCTGAAGCTTTCTTT. V is TRBV2 and J is TRBJ1-1; 10 bases fit TRBD1. The CDR3 runs to 12 residues. Unmatched junction bases numbered 3, after V lost 8 bases and J lost 6 bases. The germline gives CDR1 SNHLY, CDR2 FYNNEI.

This clone has only one observation. V is TRBV5-6 and J is TRBJ1-1; D unclear. The germline gives CDR1 SGHDT, CDR2 YYEEEE. Trimming cost V 3 bases and J 0 bases, with 15 bases left between them. CDR3 length: 16 amino acids. The CDR3 region is CASSSYAYSMNTEAFF. The CDR3 DNA reads as TGTGCCAGCAGCTCATATGCCTATTCAATGAACACTGAAGCTTTCTTT.